This TCR beta chain was captured by sequencing in a study of shared T cell receptors in the human thymus. CDR1 is SNHLY, CDR2 FYNNEI, per germline. With 6 bases removed from V and 3 bases from J, the gap between germline ends came to 19 bases. The length of the CDR3 is 16 residues. Here immunoSEQ multiplex PCR was the method, and the copy in TCRdb shows in-frame clones only, minus some. The sample contains around 730,000 clones, 70% to 90% of which appear only once. The sample was also linked to a second study, of human thymus T cells.

The chain employs TRBV2 and TRBJ2-3, with D tentatively TRBD2 (5 bases). The specimen was thymocytes. The sequence was obtained from a girl under two years old with a congenital heart defect. Here the CDR3 reads CASRRLLTTHTDTQYF. The CDR3 DNA is TGTGCCAGCAGGCGCTTACTGACTACCCATACAGATACGCAGTATTTT.